This T cell receptor beta chain originates from a study of cytomegalovirus exposure and HLA in healthy donors. Study-wide points: Reportedly, diagnosis of cytomegalovirus status by the classifier showed high specificity and sensitivity. There were under 200 TCR beta chains listed as cytomegalovirus-associated.

Details on this clone: Its antigen remains unidentified.

The validation cohort, a group of over a hundred subjects, included the donors and was separate from the roughly 620-subject first cohort. Clones were sequenced by immunoSEQ multiplex PCR, and TCRdb holds only the in-frame ones, with some missing. The sample has over 110,000 clones, approximately 86% seen once. The sequenced sample was PBMCs. This receptor was identified in a man between 18 and 35 years old in good health and CMV-seropositive.

The CDR3 DNA reads TGTGCCGCCGAGGGACAGAGGGAGCCCCAGCATTTT. Translation: CAAEGQREPQHF. The rearrangement joins TRBV6-1 to TRBJ1-5, with TRBD1 matching 7 bases. Per the germline V gene, CDR1 is MNHNS and CDR2 is SASEGT. Germline trimming cut 11 bases from V and 8 bases from J; bases unmatched to any gene: 9. The CDR3 length is 12 residues.